This entry lists 23 T cell receptor beta chains sequenced from one sample in a study of radiotherapy plus CTLA-4 blockade in lung cancer. Repertoires were generated with immunoSEQ multiplex PCR, while TCRdb's copy carries only in-frame clones and drops some. The sample contains tens of thousands of clones, 65% to 80% of which appear only once. The specimen comprised peripheral blood, sampled from a patient treated with radiotherapy plus ipilimumab. Receptors were obtained from a human donor with non-small cell lung cancer whose response to radiotherapy plus ipilimumab could not be evaluated.

This clone came up once. This sequence joins TRBV2 and TRBJ2-7; D is undetermined. The length of the CDR3 is 10 residues. Germline assignment: CDR1 SNHLY and CDR2 FYNNEI. V was clipped by 6 bases and J by 3 bases, with 3 bases between them. The CDR3, as DNA: TGTGCCAGCAGCAGCTACGAGCAGTACTTC. Its translation is CASSSYEQYF.

This chain links TRBV5-1 with TRBJ1-2, with unresolved D. The CDR3 contains 13 residues. V lost 0 bases to trimming and J lost 8 bases, with 11 bases between them. Germline V lookup: CDR1 SGHRS, CDR2 YFSETQ. The CDR3 protein is CASSLGREEGYTF. CDR3 coding DNA: TGCGCCAGCAGCTTGGGACGGGAGGAGGGCTACACCTTC.

V gene TRBV7-2 combines with J gene TRBJ1-2; 9 positions match TRBD1. The germline CDR1 and CDR2 sequences are SGHTA and FQGNSA. This CDR3 has 17 amino acids. The junction had 10 bases not matched to a gene; V was cut back by 1 base and J by 4 bases. CDR3 residues: CASSLGAPGQGIYGYTF. CDR3 coding DNA: TGTGCCAGCAGCTTAGGAGCCCCGGGACAGGGAATCTATGGCTACACCTTC.

The J gene is TRBJ1-1, the V gene TRBV10-3, with D perhaps TRBD1 (5 bases). V was trimmed by 7 bases and J by 4 bases, leaving 16 bases between them. The V gene's germline CDR1 is ENHRY and CDR2 SYGVKD. The CDR3 is made up of 14 amino acids. CDR3 amino acids: CAINQQALGTEAFF. The CDR3, as DNA: TGTGCCATCAATCAACAGGCTCTCGGCACTGAAGCTTTCTTT.

This clone occurred a few times. The rearrangement uses TRBV10-2 and TRBJ2-1; D remains ambiguous. Per germline, CDR1 WSHSY and CDR2 SAAADI. V was shortened by 9 bases and J by 8 bases, with 14 bases between the two germline ends. This CDR3 region has 12 residues. The CDR3 region has the DNA TGCGCCAGTAACGGGTACTCCGATGAGCAGTTCTTC. This codes for CASNGYSDEQFF.

V gene TRBV29-1 combines with J gene TRBJ2-7, with 7 bases aligning to TRBD1. Germline lookup yields CDR1 SQVTM and CDR2 ANQGSEA. The CDR3 is 13 amino acids. V lost 1 base, J lost 1 base, and 1 base stayed unmatched. Written as DNA, the CDR3 is TGCAGCGTTGAAGGGGGACAGTCCTACGAGCAGTACTTC. Translating gives CSVEGGQSYEQYF.

The chain recombines TRBV5-4 with TRBJ2-5; TRBD1 aligns across 12 bases. Germline V lookup: CDR1 SGHNT, CDR2 YYREEE (reference sequence). After removal of 3 bases from V and 1 base from J, the junction contained 4 bases not matched to a gene. The CDR3 consists of 16 residues. CDR3 DNA: TGTGCCAGCAGCTCGGGACAGGGGGCCTTCCAAGAGACCCAGTACTTC. Its translation: CASSSGQGAFQETQYF.

This CDR3 is CASSGGLAPQETQYF. In DNA form, the CDR3 reads TGTGCCAGCAGTGGGGGACTAGCCCCGCAAGAGACCCAGTACTTC. The rearrangement joins TRBV2 to TRBJ2-5, with TRBD2 matching 9 bases. V gave up 4 bases and J gave up 2 bases; unmatched junction bases: 5. Germline V lookup: CDR1 SNHLY, CDR2 FYNNEI. The length of the CDR3 is 15 residues.

The chain links TRBV5-4 to TRBJ2-1; no clear D. The V end lost 0 bases, the J end lost 5 bases, and 12 bases lay between the germline ends. CDR3 length: 15 residues. CDR1 and CDR2 (germline): SGHNT, YYREEE (reference sequence). The CDR3 DNA is TGTGCCAGCAGCTTGGGAGGTCGGGTGGACAATGAGCAGTTCTTC. This codes for CASSLGGRVDNEQFF.

CDR3 nucleotide sequence: TGCGCCAGCAGCATCGAACTAGCGGGTCCCTACGAGCAGTACTTC. Translation: CASSIELAGPYEQYF. This chain joins TRBV5-1 and TRBJ2-7; 9 bases line up with TRBD2. The CDR3 covers 15 residues. Germline trimming cut 4 bases from V and 2 bases from J; bases unmatched to any gene: 7. Germline V gene lookup returns CDR1 SGHRS and CDR2 YFSETQ.

The rearrangement uses TRBV15 and TRBJ2-5; 7 bases agree with TRBD1. The V gene end was trimmed by 0 bases and the J gene end by 5 bases; junction bases not matched to a gene: 15. The length of the CDR3 is 18 residues. Germline loops: CDR1 LNHNV, CDR2 YYDKDF (reference sequence). The DNA of the CDR3 is TGTGCCACCAGCAGAGATCGATACCTGAGAGGGGGCCGGGAGACCCAGTACTTC. Translated, it gives CATSRDRYLRGGRETQYF. Together with reference TRBV15 and TRBJ2-5, the CDR3 gives the full variable domain: DAMVIQNPRYQVTQFGKPVTLSCSQTLNHNVMYWYQQKSSQAPKLLFHYYDKDFNNEADTPDNFQSRRPNTSFCFLDIRSPGLGDTAMYLCATSRDRYLRGGRETQYFGPGTRLLVL.

This chain uses TRBV6-7 with TRBJ2-7; no clear D. TRBV6-7 is noted as an ORF with a role that remains uncertain. This CDR3 comprises 14 residues. With 4 bases removed from V and 0 bases from J, the gap between germline ends came to 10 bases. The CDR3 loop is CASSFSSFSYEQYF. DNA of the CDR3: TGTGCCAGCAGTTTCTCCTCCTTCTCCTACGAGCAGTACTTC.

This clone was observed a handful of times. The chain has TRBV18 and TRBJ2-7, with D perhaps matching TRBD2 (6 bases). The germline V gene encodes CDR1 KGHSH and CDR2 LQKENI. Trimming pared 0 bases from V and 9 bases from J, leaving 12 bases between. CDR3 length: 13 residues. The CDR3 DNA reads TGTGCCAGCTCACCACCCGGCGGGGCCGGGCAGTACTTC. Protein: CASSPPGGAGQYF.

The chain joins TRBV11-3 to TRBJ1-2; 8 positions agree with TRBD1. The germline CDR1 and CDR2 sequences are SGHNT and YENEEA. J was trimmed by 4 bases and V by 4 bases; bases with no gene match: 11. The CDR3 covers 16 residues. CDR3 nucleotides: TGTGCCAGCAGCTCCCCCGCCGACAGGGGTGGCTATGGCTACACCTTC. Residues: CASSSPADRGGYGYTF.

This chain joins TRBV7-2 and TRBJ2-7, with 7 bases matching TRBD2. Trimming took 4 bases from V and 5 from J; bases not matched to a gene: 8. The CDR3 extends over 14 amino acids. Germline CDR1 SGHTA, CDR2 FQGNSA. CDR3 in amino acids: CASSSRGEGNEQYF. The CDR3, as DNA: TGTGCCAGCAGCTCTCGCGGGGAGGGGAACGAGCAGTACTTC.

This chain uses TRBV30 with TRBJ2-2, with TRBD2 identical over 12 bases. The CDR3 runs 15 residues. CDR1 is GTSNPN, CDR2 SVGIG, per germline (reference sequence). J was trimmed by 5 bases and V by 3 bases; bases with no gene match: 4. The CDR3 sequence: CAWSPGLAGTGELFF. CDR3 DNA sequence: TGTGCCTGGAGCCCCGGACTAGCGGGGACCGGGGAGCTGTTTTTT.

The chain joins TRBV6-5 to TRBJ2-1; D remains ambiguous. V lost 7 bases and J 4 bases, leaving 11 bases between the germline ends. The CDR3 covers 13 residues. The V gene's germline CDR1 is MNHEY and CDR2 SVGAGI. This CDR3 is CASTLSPYNEQFF. In nucleotides, the CDR3 is TGTGCCAGCACCCTCAGTCCTTACAATGAGCAGTTCTTC.

Of note for this clone: Different DNA sequences within this sample yield the same CDR3. The rearrangement links TRBV18 to TRBJ1-3; D perhaps matches TRBD1 (5 bases). The CDR3 runs 16 residues. V lost 4 bases and J lost 3, with 16 bases in between. Germline V gene lookup returns CDR1 KGHSH and CDR2 LQKENI. CDR3 region: CASSLGQGNSGNTIYF. The CDR3 region has the DNA TGTGCCAGCTCACTTGGCCAGGGTAACAGTGGAAACACCATATATTTT.

V usage is TRBV18 and J usage is TRBJ1-2; the D is unclear. V lost 2 bases, J lost 5 bases, and 21 bases lay in between. Germline CDR1 KGHSH, CDR2 LQKENI. This CDR3 has 17 amino acids. The CDR3 sequence: CASSPTFRRTGEYGYTF. CDR3 DNA: TGTGCCAGCTCACCAACCTTTCGTAGAACTGGGGAGTATGGCTACACCTTC.

This clone was recorded once. CDR3 sequence reads: CASSQIELNTGELFF. The CDR3 region has the DNA TGCGCCAGCAGCCAAATCGAACTGAACACCGGGGAGCTGTTTTTT. V gene TRBV4-3 combines with J gene TRBJ2-2; D is unclear. Germline V gene sequence: CDR1 LGHNA, CDR2 YSLEER. The CDR3 contains 15 residues. V was trimmed by 2 bases and J by 1 base, leaving 8 bases between them.

The chain couples TRBV10-2 to TRBJ2-1, with 10 nucleotides matching TRBD2. Germline V lookup: CDR1 WSHSY, CDR2 SAAADI. This CDR3 spans 15 amino acids. The ends lost 2 bases at V and 7 bases at J; junction bases unmatched: 5. This CDR3 reads CASSERASGSNEQFF. DNA of the CDR3: TGCGCCAGCAGTGAGAGGGCTAGCGGGAGTAATGAGCAGTTCTTC.

The V gene is TRBV27, the J gene TRBJ1-4, with 9 bases identical to TRBD1. Per the germline V gene, CDR1 is MNHEY and CDR2 is SMNVEV (reference sequence). The CDR3 has 15 amino acids. The J segment lost 5 bases and the V segment lost 6 bases, leaving 7 bases of the junction unmatched. CDR3 sequence (DNA): TGTGCCAGCAGCAAACAGGGGGCCCAGAATGAAAAACTGTTTTTT. It encodes CASSKQGAQNEKLFF. The full variable domain, completed using reference TRBV27 and TRBJ1-4, is EAQVTQNPRYLITVTGKKLTVTCSQNMNHEYMSWYRQDPGLGLRQIYYSMNVEVTDKGDVPEGYKVSRKEKRNFPLILESPSPNQTSLYFCASSKQGAQNEKLFFGSGTQLSVL.

A word on this clone: At the DNA level, this CDR3 is encoded by other sequences in the same sample as well. The chain recombines TRBV5-1 with TRBJ1-4, with TRBD1 matching 8 bases. CDR1 and CDR2 (germline): SGHRS, YFSETQ. The CDR3 has 14 amino acids. The V and J ends lost 2 bases and 8 bases, in that order; junction bases with no gene match: 5. The CDR3 nucleotides read TGCGCCAGCAGCTTCGGGACAGGAGACGAAAAACTGTTTTTT. It specifies CASSFGTGDEKLFF.